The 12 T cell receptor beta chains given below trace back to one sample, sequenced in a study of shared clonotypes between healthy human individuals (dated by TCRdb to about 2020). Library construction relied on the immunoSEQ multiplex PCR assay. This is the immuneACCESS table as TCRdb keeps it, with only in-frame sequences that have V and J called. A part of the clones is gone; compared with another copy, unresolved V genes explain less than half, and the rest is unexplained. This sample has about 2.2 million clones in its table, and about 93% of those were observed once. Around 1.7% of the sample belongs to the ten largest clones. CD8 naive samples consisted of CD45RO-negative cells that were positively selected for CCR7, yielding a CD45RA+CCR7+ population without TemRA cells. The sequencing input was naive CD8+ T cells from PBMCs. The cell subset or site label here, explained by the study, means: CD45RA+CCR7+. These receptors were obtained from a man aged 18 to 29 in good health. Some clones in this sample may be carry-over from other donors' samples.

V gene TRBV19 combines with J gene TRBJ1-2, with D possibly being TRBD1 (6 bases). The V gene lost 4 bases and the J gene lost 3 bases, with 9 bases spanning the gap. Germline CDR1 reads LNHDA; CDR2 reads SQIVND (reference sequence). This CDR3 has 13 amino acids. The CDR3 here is CASSTRGDYGYTF. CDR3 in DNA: TGTGCCAGTAGTACCAGGGGAGACTATGGCTACACCTTC.

DNA of the CDR3: TGCAGCGTCCTCGGGGGGGCGAGTGAAAAACTGTTTTTT. This encodes CSVLGGASEKLFF. The gene calls are TRBV29-1 and TRBJ1-4, with a possible D match to TRBD1 (6 bases). The CDR3 totals 13 residues. The germline V gene has CDR1 SQVTM and CDR2 ANQGSEA. V dropped 6 bases and J dropped 7 bases, with 15 bases sitting between them.

CDR3 nucleotide sequence: TGTGCCAGCAGTTTTTTAGCGGGATTCCACGAGCAGTACTTC. Its translation is CASSFLAGFHEQYF. The chain recombines TRBV27 with TRBJ2-7; 8 bases map to TRBD2. CDR3 length: 14 amino acids. In germline, CDR1 is MNHEY, CDR2 SMNVEV (reference sequence). The junction had 6 bases not matched to a gene; V was cut back by 3 bases and J by 5 bases.

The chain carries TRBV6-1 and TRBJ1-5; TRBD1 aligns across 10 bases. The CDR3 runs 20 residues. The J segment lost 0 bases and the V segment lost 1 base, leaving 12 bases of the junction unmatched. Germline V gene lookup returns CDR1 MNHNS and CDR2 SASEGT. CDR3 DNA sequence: TGTGCCAGCAGTGAAGTCGTATGGGACAGGGGATTTCTTAGCAATCAGCCCCAGCATTTT. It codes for CASSEVVWDRGFLSNQPQHF.

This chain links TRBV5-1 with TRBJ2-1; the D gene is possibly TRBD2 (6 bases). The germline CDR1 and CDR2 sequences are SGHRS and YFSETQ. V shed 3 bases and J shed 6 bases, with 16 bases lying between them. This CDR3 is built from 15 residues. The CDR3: CASSSTGVVPNEQFF. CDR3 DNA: TGCGCCAGCAGCTCGACGGGGGTAGTCCCCAATGAGCAGTTCTTC.

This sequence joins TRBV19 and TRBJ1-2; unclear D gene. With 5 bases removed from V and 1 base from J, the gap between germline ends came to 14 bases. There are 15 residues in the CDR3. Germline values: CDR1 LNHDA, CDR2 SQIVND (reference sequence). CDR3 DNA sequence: TGTGCCAGTAGTCACCCATTTGAGGGTAACTATGGCTACACCTTC. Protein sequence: CASSHPFEGNYGYTF.

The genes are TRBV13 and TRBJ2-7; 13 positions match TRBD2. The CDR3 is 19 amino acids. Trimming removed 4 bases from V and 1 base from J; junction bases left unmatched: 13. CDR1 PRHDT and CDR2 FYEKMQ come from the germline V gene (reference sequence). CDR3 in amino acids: CASSSGLAGANHPSYEQYF. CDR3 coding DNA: TGTGCCAGCAGCTCCGGACTAGCGGGAGCGAACCACCCTTCCTACGAGCAGTACTTC.

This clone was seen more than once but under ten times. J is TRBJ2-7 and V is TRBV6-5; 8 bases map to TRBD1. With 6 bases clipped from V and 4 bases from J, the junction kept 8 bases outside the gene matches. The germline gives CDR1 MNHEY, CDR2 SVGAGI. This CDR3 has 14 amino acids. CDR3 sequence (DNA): TGTGCCAGCAGACCCCCGGACAGGGTTTACGAGCAGTACTTC. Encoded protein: CASRPPDRVYEQYF.

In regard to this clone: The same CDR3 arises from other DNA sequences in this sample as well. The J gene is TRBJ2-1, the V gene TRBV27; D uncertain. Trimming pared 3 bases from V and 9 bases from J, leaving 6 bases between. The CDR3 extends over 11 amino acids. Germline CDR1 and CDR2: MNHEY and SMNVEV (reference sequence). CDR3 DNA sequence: TGTGCCAGCAGTTTCGGCCTTGAGCAGTTCTTC. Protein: CASSFGLEQFF.

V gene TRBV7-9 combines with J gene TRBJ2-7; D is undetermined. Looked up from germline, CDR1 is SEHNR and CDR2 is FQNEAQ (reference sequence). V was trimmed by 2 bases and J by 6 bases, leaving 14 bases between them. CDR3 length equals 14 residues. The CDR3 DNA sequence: TGTGCCAGCAGCTTATTAGGCCCTCCGTCCGAGCAGTACTTC. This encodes CASSLLGPPSEQYF.

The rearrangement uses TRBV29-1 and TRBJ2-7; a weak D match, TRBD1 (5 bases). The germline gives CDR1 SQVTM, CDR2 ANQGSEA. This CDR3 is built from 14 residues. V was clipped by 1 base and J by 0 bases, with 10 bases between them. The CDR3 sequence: CSVEGGSHSYEQYF. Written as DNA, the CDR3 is TGCAGCGTTGAAGGGGGCAGCCACTCCTACGAGCAGTACTTC.

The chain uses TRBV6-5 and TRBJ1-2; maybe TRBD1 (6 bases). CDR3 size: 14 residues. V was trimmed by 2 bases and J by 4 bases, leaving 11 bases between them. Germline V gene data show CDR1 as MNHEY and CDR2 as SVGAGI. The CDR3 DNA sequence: TGTGCCAGCAGTTACCTTCAGGACAGCTATGGCTACACCTTC. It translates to CASSYLQDSYGYTF.